This T cell receptor (beta chain) was found in a study of CD8+CD57+ T cells in acquired aplastic anemia. The wider study: Sorted CD4+ and CD8+ cells gave an average of about 3 ug of DNA. Study-wide points: Between patients and controls, 25 to 35 CD8+ CDR3 sequences were found in common.

The patients chosen for sequencing had shown expansion of CD8+CD57+ cells (detected by flow cytometry). Blood sampling was performed on the patients, and none of them had received therapy by then. For this clonotype: Its cognate antigen is unknown.

V dropped 6 bases and J dropped 5; count of bases not matched to a gene: 17. This CDR3 region has 17 residues. Germline values: CDR1 SNHLY, CDR2 FYNNEI. According to the study, genomic DNA was the template for TCR beta VDJ and CDR3 profiling. TCRdb ran MiXCR on the reads and lists one entry per CDR3 protein. The sample lists 260,000 or so distinct CDR3 sequences; 82% were seen once. This TCR was recovered from a human donor with aplastic anemia. The V call is TRBV2, the J call TRBJ2-5, with TRBD2 matching 8 bases. The sample was sorted CD4+, CD8+, or CD8+CD57+ T cells (not recorded which) from PBMCs. This CDR3 is CASREGQTGGPEETQYF. In DNA, the CDR3 is TGTGCCAGCAGGGAGGGACAAACGGGAGGGCCGGAGGAGACCCAGTACTTC. The full variable domain, rest sourced from reference TRBV2 and TRBJ2-5, is EPEVTQTPSHQVTQMGQEVILRCVPISNHLYFYWYRQILGQKVEFLVSFYNNEISEKSEIFDDQFSVERPDGSNFTLKIRSTKLEDSAMYFCASREGQTGGPEETQYFGPGTRLLVL.